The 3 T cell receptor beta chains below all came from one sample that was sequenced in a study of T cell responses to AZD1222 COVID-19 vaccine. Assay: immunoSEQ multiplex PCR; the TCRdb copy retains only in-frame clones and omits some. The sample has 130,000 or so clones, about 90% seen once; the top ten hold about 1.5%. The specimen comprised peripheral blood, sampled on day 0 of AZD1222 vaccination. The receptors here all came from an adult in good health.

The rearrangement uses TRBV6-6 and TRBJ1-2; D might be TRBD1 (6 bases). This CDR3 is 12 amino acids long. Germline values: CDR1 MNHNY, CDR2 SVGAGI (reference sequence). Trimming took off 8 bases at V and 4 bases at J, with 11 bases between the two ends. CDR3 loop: CASATGSYGYTF. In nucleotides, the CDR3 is TGTGCCAGCGCTACAGGGTCCTATGGCTACACCTTC.

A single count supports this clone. DNA of the CDR3: TGTGCCAGCTCACCAGAGACAGCCACCTACGAGCAGTACTTC. It codes for CASSPETATYEQYF. V gene TRBV18 combines with J gene TRBJ2-7; possible D gene TRBD1, 5 bases. The V and J ends lost 2 bases and 2 bases respectively, with 10 bases between them. Germline-derived CDR1 and CDR2 are KGHSH and LQKENI. The CDR3 has 14 residues.

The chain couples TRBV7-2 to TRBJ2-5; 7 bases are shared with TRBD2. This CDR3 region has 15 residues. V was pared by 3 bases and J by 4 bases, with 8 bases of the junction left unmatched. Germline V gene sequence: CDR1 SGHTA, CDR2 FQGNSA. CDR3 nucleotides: TGTGCCAGCAGCTTGTTTGGAGCGGGAAGAGAGACCCAGTACTTC. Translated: CASSLFGAGRETQYF.